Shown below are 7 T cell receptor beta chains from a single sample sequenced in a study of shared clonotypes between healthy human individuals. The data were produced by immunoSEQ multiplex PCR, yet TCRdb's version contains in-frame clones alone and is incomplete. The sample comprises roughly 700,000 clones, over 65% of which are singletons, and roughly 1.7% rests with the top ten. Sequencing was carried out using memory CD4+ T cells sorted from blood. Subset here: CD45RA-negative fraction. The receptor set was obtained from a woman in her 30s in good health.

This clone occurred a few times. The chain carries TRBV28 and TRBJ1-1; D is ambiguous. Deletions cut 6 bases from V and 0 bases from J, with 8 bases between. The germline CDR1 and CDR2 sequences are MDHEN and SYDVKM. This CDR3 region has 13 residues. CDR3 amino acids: CASSPRMNTEAFF. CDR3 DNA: TGTGCCAGCAGCCCTCGCATGAACACTGAAGCTTTCTTT. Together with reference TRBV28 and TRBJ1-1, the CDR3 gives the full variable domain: DVKVTQSSRYLVKRTGEKVFLECVQDMDHENMFWYRQDPGLGLRLIYFSYDVKMKEKGDIPEGYSVSREKKERFSLILESASTNQTSMYLCASSPRMNTEAFFGQGTRLTVV.

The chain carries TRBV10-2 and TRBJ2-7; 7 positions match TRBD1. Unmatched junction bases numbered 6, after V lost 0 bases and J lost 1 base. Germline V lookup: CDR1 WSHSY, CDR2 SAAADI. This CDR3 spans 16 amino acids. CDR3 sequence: CASSESGTDLSYEQYF. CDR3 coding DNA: TGCGCCAGCAGTGAGTCCGGGACAGACCTGTCCTACGAGCAGTACTTC.

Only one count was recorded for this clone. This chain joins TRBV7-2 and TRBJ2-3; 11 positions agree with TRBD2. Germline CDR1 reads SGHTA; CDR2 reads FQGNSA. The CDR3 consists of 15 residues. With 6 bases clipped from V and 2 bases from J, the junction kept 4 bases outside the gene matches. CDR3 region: CASSAGLADTDTQYF. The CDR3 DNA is TGTGCCAGCAGTGCGGGACTAGCGGACACAGATACGCAGTATTTT. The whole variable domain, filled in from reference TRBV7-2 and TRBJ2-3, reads GAGVSQSPSNKVTEKGKDVELRCDPISGHTALYWYRQSLGQGLEFLIYFQGNSAPDKSGLPSDRFSAERTGGSVSTLTIQRTQQEDSAVYLCASSAGLADTDTQYFGPGTRLTVL.

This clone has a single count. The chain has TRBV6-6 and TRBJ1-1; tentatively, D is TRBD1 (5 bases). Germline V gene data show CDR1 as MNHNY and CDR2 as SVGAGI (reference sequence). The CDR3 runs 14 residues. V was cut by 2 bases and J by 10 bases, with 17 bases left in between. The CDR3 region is CASSYEPGTGPAFF. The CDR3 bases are TGTGCCAGCAGTTACGAGCCCGGGACCGGACCAGCTTTCTTT.

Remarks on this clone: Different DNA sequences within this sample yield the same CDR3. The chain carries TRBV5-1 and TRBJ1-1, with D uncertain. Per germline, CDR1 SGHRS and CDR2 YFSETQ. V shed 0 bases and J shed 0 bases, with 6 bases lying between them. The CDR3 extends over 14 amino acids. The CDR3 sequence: CASSLGPMNTEAFF. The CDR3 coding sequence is TGCGCCAGCAGCTTGGGACCCATGAACACTGAAGCTTTCTTT. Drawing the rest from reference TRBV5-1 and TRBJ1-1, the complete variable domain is KAGVTQTPRYLIKTRGQQVTLSCSPISGHRSVSWYQQTPGQGLQFLFEYFSETQRNKGNFPGRFSGRQFSNSRSEMNVSTLELGDSALYLCASSLGPMNTEAFFGQGTRLTVV.

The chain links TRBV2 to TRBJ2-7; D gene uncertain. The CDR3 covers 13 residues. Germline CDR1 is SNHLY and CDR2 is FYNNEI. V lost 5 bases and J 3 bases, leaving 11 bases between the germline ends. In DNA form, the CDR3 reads TGTGCCAGCAGTTTCCAGCCCCGCTACGAGCAGTACTTC. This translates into CASSFQPRYEQYF.

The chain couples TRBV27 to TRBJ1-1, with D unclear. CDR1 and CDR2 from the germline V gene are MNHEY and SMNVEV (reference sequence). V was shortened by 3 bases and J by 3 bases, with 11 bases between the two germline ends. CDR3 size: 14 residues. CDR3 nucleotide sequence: TGTGCCAGCAGTTTCCGTTCGTCCCACACTGAAGCTTTCTTT. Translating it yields CASSFRSSHTEAFF.